The 28 T cell receptor beta chains below all came from one sample that was sequenced in a study of neoadjuvant nivolumab and ipilimumab in lung cancer. Only in-frame clones appear in the TCRdb table, and some are missing; sequencing was by immunoSEQ multiplex PCR. The sample lists around 4,600 clones, roughly 79% occurring once. The sample consisted of normal lung tissue adjacent to the tumor, taken after neoadjuvant nivolumab, alone or with ipilimumab, at or shortly before surgery. The receptors were sampled from an adult with non-small cell lung cancer. Some clones in this sample may be carry-over from other donors' samples.

This chain uses TRBV30 with TRBJ1-4, with a tentative D call TRBD1 (5 bases). V shed 5 bases and J shed 5 bases, with 6 bases lying between them. Germline loops: CDR1 GTSNPN, CDR2 SVGIG (reference sequence). The CDR3 consists of 11 residues. This chain's CDR3 is CAWEGNEKLFF. In nucleotides, the CDR3 is TGTGCCTGGGAGGGGAATGAAAAACTGTTTTTT.

This sequence joins TRBV7-9 and TRBJ2-1, with D unclear. The CDR3 length is 14 residues. Germline V gene data show CDR1 as SEHNR and CDR2 as FQNEAQ (reference sequence). Trimming pared 1 base from V and 8 bases from J, leaving 12 bases between. CDR3 region: CASSLVGLLYEQFF. In DNA, the CDR3 is TGTGCCAGCAGCTTAGTCGGCCTGCTCTATGAGCAGTTCTTC.

This chain uses TRBV25-1 with TRBJ2-5, with D possibly being TRBD2 (5 bases). The CDR3 covers 12 residues. CDR1 MGHDK and CDR2 SYGVNS come from the germline V gene. The V and J ends lost 4 bases and 5 bases respectively, with 8 bases between them. CDR3 coding DNA: TGTGCCAGCAGTGCTAGCTGGGAGACCCAGTACTTC. Its protein is CASSASWETQYF.

J is TRBJ2-7 and V is TRBV14, with TRBD2 matching 9 bases. Germline loops: CDR1 SGHDN, CDR2 FVKESK. The CDR3 runs 16 residues. The V and J ends lost 1 base and 4 bases, in that order; junction bases with no gene match: 8. The CDR3 DNA reads TGTGCCAGCAGCCAAGGCGGGAGGGCCGCGGGTTACGAGCAGTACTTC. Its protein product is CASSQGGRAAGYEQYF.

The CDR3, as DNA: TGTGCCAGCAGCAAGGGTGGGGACACAGATACGCAGTATTTT. This sequence encodes CASSKGGDTDTQYF. The V gene is TRBV7-2, the J gene TRBJ2-3; no clear D gene. The CDR3 runs to 14 residues. Deletions cut 5 bases from V and 2 bases from J, with 11 bases between. CDR1 is SGHTA and CDR2 is FQGNSA in the germline V gene.

The chain carries TRBV7-9 and TRBJ2-7; TRBD1 aligns across 8 bases. Germline assignment: CDR1 SEHNR and CDR2 FQNEAQ (reference sequence). V lost 4 bases and J lost 5; bases outside the gene matches: 7. This CDR3 contains 14 residues. CDR3 sequence reads: CASSSRTGRDEQYF. The DNA of the CDR3 is TGTGCCAGCAGCTCCAGGACAGGGCGCGACGAGCAGTACTTC.

V is TRBV27 and J is TRBJ2-5, with TRBD2 matching 11 bases. The length of the CDR3 is 17 residues. Trimming took 7 bases from V and 5 from J; bases not matched to a gene: 15. The germline gives CDR1 MNHEY, CDR2 SMNVEV (reference sequence). The CDR3 here is CASKLSWTSGSGETQYF. In nucleotides, the CDR3 is TGTGCCAGCAAATTGTCCTGGACTAGCGGGTCAGGCGAGACCCAGTACTTC.

The rearrangement uses TRBV5-1 and TRBJ2-7; D is undetermined. Germline CDR1 is SGHRS and CDR2 is YFSETQ. The CDR3 consists of 13 residues. Trimming cost V 0 bases and J 5 bases, with 9 bases left between them. Here the CDR3 reads CASSLVLENEQYF. DNA for the CDR3: TGCGCCAGCAGCTTGGTTTTGGAGAACGAGCAGTACTTC.

The chain employs TRBV5-1 and TRBJ1-1; D not resolved. The V gene lost 2 bases and the J gene lost 3 bases, with 5 bases spanning the gap. The CDR3 has 12 amino acids. CDR1 and CDR2 from the germline V gene are SGHRS and YFSETQ. CDR3 residues: CASSLRDTEAFF. The CDR3, as DNA: TGCGCCAGCAGCTTAAGGGACACTGAAGCTTTCTTT.

The rearrangement links TRBV5-1 to TRBJ2-3, with no clear D. The CDR3 totals 13 residues. Germline lookup yields CDR1 SGHRS and CDR2 YFSETQ. The V and J ends lost 2 bases and 1 base respectively, with 5 bases between them. The CDR3 nucleotides are TGCGCCAGCAGCTTCTATGGCACAGATACGCAGTATTTT. This translates into CASSFYGTDTQYF.

The genes are TRBV5-6 and TRBJ2-6; D is uncertain. CDR1 SGHDT and CDR2 YYEEEE come from the germline V gene. CDR3 length: 15 residues. V was pared by 6 bases and J by 5 bases, with 15 bases between. The CDR3 DNA sequence: TGTGCCAGCATCCAGTCACAAAGTCGGGCCAACGTCCTGACTTTC. This sequence encodes CASIQSQSRANVLTF.

The chain recombines TRBV11-2 with TRBJ2-1; 10 bases agree with TRBD2. Germline assignment: CDR1 SGHAT and CDR2 FQNNGV. Germline trimming cut 5 bases from V and 9 bases from J; bases unmatched to any gene: 7. CDR3 length equals 14 residues. CDR3 in amino acids: CASSGTSVWGEQFF. The CDR3 DNA is TGTGCCAGCAGCGGGACTAGCGTTTGGGGTGAGCAGTTCTTC.

The chain couples TRBV6-1 to TRBJ1-2, with D perhaps TRBD1 (6 bases). The germline V and J ends were trimmed by 7 bases and 5 bases, with 14 bases remaining between them. CDR3 size: 13 residues. Germline V gene lookup returns CDR1 MNHNS and CDR2 SASEGT. CDR3 nucleotide sequence: TGTGCCAGCATCCCGACAGGAACATATGGCTACACCTTC. It codes for CASIPTGTYGYTF.

The V gene is TRBV27, the J gene TRBJ1-5; D is unclear. V was trimmed by 6 bases and J by 4 bases, leaving 7 bases between them. This CDR3 has 12 residues. Germline V lookup: CDR1 MNHEY, CDR2 SMNVEV (reference sequence). The CDR3 is CASRNRNQPQHF. The DNA of the CDR3 is TGTGCCAGCAGAAACAGAAATCAGCCCCAGCATTTT.

The chain employs TRBV6-6 and TRBJ2-1, with 7 bases matching TRBD1. In germline, CDR1 is MNHNY, CDR2 SVGAGI (reference sequence). The CDR3 totals 13 residues. V was clipped by 6 bases and J by 8 bases; unmatched bases: 7. The CDR3: CASRNRGLHEQFF. In DNA form, the CDR3 reads TGTGCCAGCAGAAACAGGGGCCTTCATGAGCAGTTCTTC.

The genes are TRBV7-9 and TRBJ1-2; D call uncertain. From germline, CDR1 is SEHNR and CDR2 FQNEAQ (reference sequence). Trimming took off 7 bases at V and 4 bases at J, with 19 bases between the two ends. The CDR3 consists of 15 residues. The CDR3 DNA reads TGTGCCAGCACCCGGGGTAACCTTGGCTCCTATGGCTACACCTTC. Translated: CASTRGNLGSYGYTF.

This chain links TRBV6-5 with TRBJ1-1; D may be TRBD1 (5 bases). The CDR3 is 16 amino acids. CDR1 is MNHEY, CDR2 SVGAGI, per germline. V was trimmed by 0 bases and J by 6 bases, leaving 17 bases between them. CDR3 loop: CASSYSPPVRGSEAFF. CDR3 DNA: TGTGCCAGCAGTTACTCCCCCCCCGTAAGGGGTTCTGAAGCTTTCTTT.

V usage is TRBV5-1 and J usage is TRBJ2-2; no reliable D call. CDR1 SGHRS and CDR2 YFSETQ come from the germline V gene. The length of the CDR3 is 13 residues. V was trimmed by 4 bases and J by 1 base, leaving 5 bases between them. The CDR3 DNA is TGCGCCAGCAGCCCAGAGAACACCGGGGAGCTGTTTTTT. This translates into CASSPENTGELFF. Drawing the rest from reference TRBV5-1 and TRBJ2-2, the complete variable domain is KAGVTQTPRYLIKTRGQQVTLSCSPISGHRSVSWYQQTPGQGLQFLFEYFSETQRNKGNFPGRFSGRQFSNSRSEMNVSTLELGDSALYLCASSPENTGELFFGEGSRLTVL.

The chain couples TRBV11-2 to TRBJ2-7; a possible D gene is TRBD1 (6 bases). With 3 bases removed from V and 0 bases from J, the gap between germline ends came to 12 bases. The CDR3 is made up of 15 amino acids. Germline CDR1 reads SGHAT; CDR2 reads FQNNGV. DNA of the CDR3: TGTGCCAGCAGCTTGGCTCAGGGGTTCTCCTACGAGCAGTACTTC. Translation gives CASSLAQGFSYEQYF.

In this sample, this clone turned up a few times. The V gene is TRBV9, the J gene TRBJ2-1, with 8 bases that match TRBD2. CDR1 is SGDLS and CDR2 is YYNGEE in the germline V gene. The CDR3 has 15 residues. The trim removed 4 bases at V and 1 base at J, leaving 4 bases unmatched. The CDR3: CASSPGTSSYNEQFF. The CDR3 DNA sequence: TGTGCCAGCAGCCCCGGGACTAGTTCCTACAATGAGCAGTTCTTC.

This clone was seen once. The V and J genes are TRBV2 and TRBJ1-2; 11 nucleotides agree with TRBD1. V was clipped by 5 bases and J by 8 bases; unmatched bases: 10. The CDR3 length is 15 residues. Germline CDR1 reads SNHLY; CDR2 reads FYNNEI. As DNA, the CDR3 is TGTGCCAGCAGTCGATCCATGGACAGGGGGCAAGGCTACACCTTC. Its protein is CASSRSMDRGQGYTF.

This clone appeared a single time. The chain employs TRBV7-2 and TRBJ1-2; 8 bases are shared with TRBD1. Trimming at V came to 4 bases and at J to 7 bases, leaving 2 bases not matched to a gene. Germline CDR1 reads SGHTA; CDR2 reads FQGNSA. CDR3 length: 12 amino acids. Here the CDR3 DNA reads TGTGCCAGCAGCTCGACAGGGGCTGGCTACACCTTC. Its translation: CASSSTGAGYTF.

J is TRBJ2-1 and V is TRBV6-5, with D uncertain. V was pared by 2 bases and J by 5 bases, with 7 bases between. The CDR3 loop spans 13 amino acids. The germline CDR1 and CDR2 sequences are MNHEY and SVGAGI. CDR3 sequence: CASSYLAHNEQFF. The CDR3 DNA reads TGTGCCAGCAGTTACCTGGCACACAATGAGCAGTTCTTC.

The chain joins TRBV7-6 to TRBJ2-7, with D perhaps TRBD1 or TRBD2 (6 bases each). V was trimmed by 5 bases and J by 6 bases, leaving 17 bases between them. The CDR3 loop spans 14 amino acids. From germline, CDR1 is SGHVS and CDR2 FNYEAQ. The CDR3 coding sequence is TGTGCCAGCAGCCCCAGAGGGGGGCTGGTCGAGCAGTACTTC. As protein: CASSPRGGLVEQYF. The variable domain in full, with the rest retrieved from reference TRBV7-6 and TRBJ2-7, is GAGVSQSPRYKVTKRGQDVALRCDPISGHVSLYWYRQALGQGPEFLTYFNYEAQQDKSGLPNDRFSAERPEGSISTLTIQRTEQRDSAMYRCASSPRGGLVEQYFGPGTRLTVT.

This chain uses TRBV30 with TRBJ1-2; D not certain. The V end lost 7 bases, the J end lost 7 bases, and 13 bases lay between the germline ends. This CDR3 is 11 amino acids long. CDR1 is GTSNPN, CDR2 SVGIG, per germline (reference sequence). In nucleotides, the CDR3 is TGTGCCTCCCCCCTCCCCGGTGGCTACACCTTC. It is translated as CASPLPGGYTF.

The chain combines TRBV7-2 with TRBJ1-1; no clear D. The CDR3 sequence is 14 residues long. V was shortened by 3 bases and J by 1 base, with 9 bases between the two germline ends. Germline V CDR1 and CDR2: SGHTA, FQGNSA. As DNA, the CDR3 is TGTGCCAGCAGCTTTCGGACGCAGAACACTGAAGCTTTCTTT. Protein: CASSFRTQNTEAFF.

The sample holds a few counts of this clone. This chain joins TRBV6-4 and TRBJ2-3, with D uncertain. This CDR3 is 14 amino acids long. Per the germline V gene, CDR1 is MRHNA and CDR2 is SNTAGT. V lost 3 bases to trimming and J lost 2 bases, with 9 bases between them. The CDR3 sequence is CASSEGRDTDTQYF. The CDR3 bases are TGTGCCAGCAGTGAAGGAAGGGACACAGATACGCAGTATTTT.

The V gene is TRBV13, the J gene TRBJ2-1, with D perhaps TRBD1 (6 bases). CDR3 length: 15 amino acids. CDR1 and CDR2 from the germline V gene are PRHDT and FYEKMQ (reference sequence). Trimming stripped 2 bases from V and 2 bases from J, with 10 bases between. CDR3 in amino acids: CASSLTGPTYNEQFF. The DNA of the CDR3 is TGTGCCAGCAGCTTAACAGGGCCGACCTACAATGAGCAGTTCTTC.